This T cell receptor beta chain was sequenced in a study of cytomegalovirus exposure and HLA in healthy donors. Findings and limits, study-wide: Testing in vitro showed a few CMV-associated chains specific for CMV antigens. Solely CMV serostatus was available to characterize immune exposure.

To note about this clone: Its antigen is still unknown.

It was with 60 Vbeta and 13 Jbeta primers that the PCR ran. Repertoires were generated with immunoSEQ multiplex PCR, while TCRdb's copy carries only in-frame clones and drops some. The profile covers some 110,000 clones, with 77% appearing a single time and around 13% taken by the ten largest. J gave up 4 bases and V 2 bases, and 8 bases lay outside the gene matches. The CDR3 totals 15 residues. Looked up from germline, CDR1 is SGHRS and CDR2 is YFSETQ. This sequence joins TRBV5-1 and TRBJ1-2, with 7 bases that match TRBD1. The origin of this receptor is a woman aged 40-49 years in good health and CMV-seropositive. Sequencing was performed on PBMCs. The CDR3 here is CASSLATTGIYGYTF. The CDR3 DNA is TGCGCCAGCAGCTTAGCTACGACAGGGATCTATGGCTACACCTTC.